The clone carrying this TCR delta chain has only a few counts. TCRdb shows a much larger clone's protein in place of this DNA's translation, and the two differ at residue 12, likely through a read error; the protein shown is translated from the DNA. TCRdb re-processed the multiplex PCR reads via CATT. The sample lists around 52,000 delta-chain clones, about 1.5% seen once, with about 15% in the top ten. The data were taken from a study of γδ T cells in repeated Plasmodium falciparum infection. From germline, CDR1 is TSWWSYY and CDR2 QGS. Germline trimming cut 0 bases from V and 4 bases from J; bases unmatched to any gene: 15. The CDR3 totals 21 residues. Vgamma9/Vdelta2+ and Vdelta2-negative gammadelta T cells were flow-sorted from PBMC for bulk sequencing.

This receptor was identified in a pool of human donors (malaria-infected and uninfected, not separated). The chain links TRDV1 to TRDJ3, with 7 nucleotides matching TRDD3. TCRdb carries no J gene annotation; the J gene was assigned here by matching the DNA with germline. Sequences were obtained from gamma-delta T cells from blood. The CDR3 region is CALGELPTGWGTRWDTRQMFF. The CDR3 coding sequence is TGTGCTCTTGGGGAACTACCTACAGGGTGGGGGACACGATGGGACACCCGACAGATGTTTTTC.